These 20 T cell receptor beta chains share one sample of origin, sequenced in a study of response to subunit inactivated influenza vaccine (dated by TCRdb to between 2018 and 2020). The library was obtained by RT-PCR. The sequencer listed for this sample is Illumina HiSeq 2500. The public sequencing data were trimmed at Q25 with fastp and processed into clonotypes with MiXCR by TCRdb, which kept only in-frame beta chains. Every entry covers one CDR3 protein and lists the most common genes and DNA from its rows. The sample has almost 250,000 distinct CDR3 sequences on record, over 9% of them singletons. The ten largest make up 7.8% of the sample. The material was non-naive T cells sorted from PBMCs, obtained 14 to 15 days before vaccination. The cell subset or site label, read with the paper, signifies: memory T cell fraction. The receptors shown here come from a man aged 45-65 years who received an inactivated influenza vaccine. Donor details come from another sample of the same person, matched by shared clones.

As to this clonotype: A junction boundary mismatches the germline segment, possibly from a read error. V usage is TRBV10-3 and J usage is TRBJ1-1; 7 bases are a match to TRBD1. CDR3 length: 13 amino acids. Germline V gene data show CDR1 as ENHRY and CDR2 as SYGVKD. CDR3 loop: CAINEGASTEAFF. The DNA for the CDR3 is TGTGCCATCAATGAGGGGGCGAGTACTGAAGCTTTCTTT.

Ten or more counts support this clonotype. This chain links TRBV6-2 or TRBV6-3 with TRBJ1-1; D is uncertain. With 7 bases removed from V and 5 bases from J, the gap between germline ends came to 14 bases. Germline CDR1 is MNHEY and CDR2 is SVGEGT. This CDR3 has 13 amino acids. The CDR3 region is CASTLAGRTEAFF. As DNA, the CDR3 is TGTGCCAGCACCTTAGCCGGGAGGACTGAAGCTTTCTTT.

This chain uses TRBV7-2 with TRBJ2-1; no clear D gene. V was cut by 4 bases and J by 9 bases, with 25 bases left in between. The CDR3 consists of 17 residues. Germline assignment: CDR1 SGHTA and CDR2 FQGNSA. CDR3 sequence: CASSCDLPDGNGFEQFF. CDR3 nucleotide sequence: TGTGCCAGCAGCTGCGACCTTCCGGACGGAAACGGGTTTGAGCAGTTCTTC.

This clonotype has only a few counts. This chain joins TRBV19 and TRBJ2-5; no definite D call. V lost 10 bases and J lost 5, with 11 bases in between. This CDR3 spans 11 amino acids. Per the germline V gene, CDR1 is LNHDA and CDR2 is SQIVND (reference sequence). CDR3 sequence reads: CATRYIETQYF. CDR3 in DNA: TGTGCCACGCGGTATATCGAGACCCAGTACTTC.

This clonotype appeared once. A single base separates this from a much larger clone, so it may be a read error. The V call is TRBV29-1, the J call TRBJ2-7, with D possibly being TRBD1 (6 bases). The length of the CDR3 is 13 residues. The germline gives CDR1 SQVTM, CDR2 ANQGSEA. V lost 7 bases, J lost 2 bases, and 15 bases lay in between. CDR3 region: CSASVQGTYEQYF. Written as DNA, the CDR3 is TGCAGCGCCTCTGTACAGGGAACCTACGAGCAGTACTTC.

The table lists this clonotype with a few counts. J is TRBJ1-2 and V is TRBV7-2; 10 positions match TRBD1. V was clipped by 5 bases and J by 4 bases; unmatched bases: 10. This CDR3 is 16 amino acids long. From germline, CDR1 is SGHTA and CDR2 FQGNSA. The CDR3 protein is CASSTLTGTGAYGYTF. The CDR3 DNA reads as TGTGCCAGCAGCACGCTTACCGGGACAGGGGCCTATGGCTACACCTTC.

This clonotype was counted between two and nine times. This CDR3 reads CASSSPRQGISSEQYF. For the CDR3, the DNA is TGTGCCAGCAGCTCTCCGAGACAGGGTATTTCTTCCGAGCAGTACTTC. The chain uses TRBV28 and TRBJ2-7; TRBD1 matches 7 bases. The CDR3 has 16 residues. Germline V lookup: CDR1 MDHEN, CDR2 SYDVKM. V shed 6 bases and J 6 bases; nucleotides not matched to a gene: 17.

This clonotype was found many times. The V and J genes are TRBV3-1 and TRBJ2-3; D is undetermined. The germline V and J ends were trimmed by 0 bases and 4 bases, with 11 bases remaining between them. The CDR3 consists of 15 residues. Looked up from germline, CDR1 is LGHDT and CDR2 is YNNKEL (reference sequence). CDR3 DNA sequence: TGTGCCAGCAGCCAAGATACTATCAGACCAGATACGCAGTATTTT. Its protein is CASSQDTIRPDTQYF.

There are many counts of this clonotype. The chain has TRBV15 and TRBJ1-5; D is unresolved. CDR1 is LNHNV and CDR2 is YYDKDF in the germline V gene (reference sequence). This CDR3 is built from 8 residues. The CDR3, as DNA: TGTAGCAATCAGCCCCAGCATTTT. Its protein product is CSNQPQHF.

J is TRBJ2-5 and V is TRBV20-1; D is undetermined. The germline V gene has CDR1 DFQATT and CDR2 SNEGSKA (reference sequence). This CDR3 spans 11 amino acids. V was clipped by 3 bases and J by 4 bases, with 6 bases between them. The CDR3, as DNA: TGCAGTGCTAGCCACGGAGAGACCCAGTACTTC. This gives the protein CSASHGETQYF.

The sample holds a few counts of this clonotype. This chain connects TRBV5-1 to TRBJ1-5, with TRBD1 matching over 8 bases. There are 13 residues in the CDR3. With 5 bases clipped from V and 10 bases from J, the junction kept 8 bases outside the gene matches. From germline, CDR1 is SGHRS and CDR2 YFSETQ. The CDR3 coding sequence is TGCGCCAGCAGTGACGGACAGGGTGGACCCCAGCATTTT. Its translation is CASSDGQGGPQHF.

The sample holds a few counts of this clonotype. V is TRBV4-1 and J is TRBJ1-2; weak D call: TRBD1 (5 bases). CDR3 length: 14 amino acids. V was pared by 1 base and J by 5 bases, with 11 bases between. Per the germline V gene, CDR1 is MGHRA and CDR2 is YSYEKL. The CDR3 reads CASSQAGTTYGYTF. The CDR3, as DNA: TGCGCCAGCAGCCAAGCTGGGACTACGTATGGCTACACCTTC.

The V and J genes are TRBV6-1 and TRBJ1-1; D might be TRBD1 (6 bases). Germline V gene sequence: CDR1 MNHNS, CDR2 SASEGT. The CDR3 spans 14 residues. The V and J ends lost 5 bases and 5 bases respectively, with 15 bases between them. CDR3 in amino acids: CASSQSGVRTEAFF. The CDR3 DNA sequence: TGTGCCAGCAGTCAATCAGGGGTGCGAACTGAAGCTTTCTTT.

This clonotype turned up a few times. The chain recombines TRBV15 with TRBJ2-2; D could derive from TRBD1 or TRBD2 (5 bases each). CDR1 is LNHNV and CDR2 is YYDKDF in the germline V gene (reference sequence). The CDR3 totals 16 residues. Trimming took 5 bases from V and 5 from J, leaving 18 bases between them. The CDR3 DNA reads TGTGCCACCAGCGGGTTCGGGGCAGGGAATACCGGGGAGCTGTTTTTT. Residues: CATSGFGAGNTGELFF. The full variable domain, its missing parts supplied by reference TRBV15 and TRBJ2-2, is DAMVIQNPRYQVTQFGKPVTLSCSQTLNHNVMYWYQQKSSQAPKLLFHYYDKDFNNEADTPDNFQSRRPNTSFCFLDIRSPGLGDTAMYLCATSGFGAGNTGELFFGEGSRLTVL.

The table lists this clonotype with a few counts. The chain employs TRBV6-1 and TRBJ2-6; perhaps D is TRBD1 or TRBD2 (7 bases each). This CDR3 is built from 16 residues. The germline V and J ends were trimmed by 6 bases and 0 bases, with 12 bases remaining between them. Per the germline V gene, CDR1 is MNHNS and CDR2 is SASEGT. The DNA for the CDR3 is TGTGCCAGCAGGCCAGGGGGGGGCTCTGGGGCCAACGTCCTGACTTTC. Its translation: CASRPGGGSGANVLTF.

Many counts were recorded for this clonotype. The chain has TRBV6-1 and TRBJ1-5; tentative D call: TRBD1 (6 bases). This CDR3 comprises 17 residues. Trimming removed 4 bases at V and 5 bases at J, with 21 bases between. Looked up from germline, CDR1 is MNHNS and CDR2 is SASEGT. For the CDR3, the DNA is TGTGCCAGCAGTGGCCCGGGACAAAGAATTGCACATCAGCCCCAGCATTTT. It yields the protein CASSGPGQRIAHQPQHF.

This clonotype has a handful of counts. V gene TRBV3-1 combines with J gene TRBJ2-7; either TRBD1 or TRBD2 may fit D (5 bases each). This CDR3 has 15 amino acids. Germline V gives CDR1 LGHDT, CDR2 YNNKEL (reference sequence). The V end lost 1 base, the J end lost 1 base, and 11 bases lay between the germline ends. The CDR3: CASSQGDGKSYEQYF. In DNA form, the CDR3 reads TGTGCCAGCAGCCAAGGGGACGGGAAATCCTACGAGCAGTACTTC.

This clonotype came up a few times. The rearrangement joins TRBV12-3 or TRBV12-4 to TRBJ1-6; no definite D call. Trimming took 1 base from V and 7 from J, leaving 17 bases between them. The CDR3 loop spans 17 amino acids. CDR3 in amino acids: CASSLELDFWANSPLHF. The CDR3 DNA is TGTGCCAGCAGTTTAGAGTTGGATTTTTGGGCCAATTCACCCCTCCACTTT.

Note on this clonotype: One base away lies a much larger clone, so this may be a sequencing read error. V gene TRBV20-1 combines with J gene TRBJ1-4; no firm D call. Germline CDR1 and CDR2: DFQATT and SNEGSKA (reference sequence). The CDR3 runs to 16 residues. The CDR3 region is CCARDHGGRYNEKLFF. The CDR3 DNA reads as TGCTGTGCTAGAGATCACGGTGGCAGATACAATGAAAAACTGTTTTTT.

The CDR3 DNA reads as TGCAGTGCTAGAGTAACAGGGAGAATCAACGAGCAGTACTTC. Translating gives CSARVTGRINEQYF. The genes are TRBV20-1 and TRBJ2-7; D perhaps matches TRBD1 (6 bases). Trimming took off 1 base at V and 5 bases at J, with 15 bases between the two ends. The CDR3 is 14 residues long. Per germline, CDR1 DFQATT and CDR2 SNEGSKA (reference sequence).